The 4 T cell receptor beta chains reported below all come from one sample, sequenced in a study of blood T cells in healthy people across ages. The use of a sample-barcoded 5' primer and a J-beta primer mix characterized a second PCR of about 6 to 11 cycles. TCRdb passed the 5' RACE reads through MiXCR, listing each CDR3 protein once. In the table there are some 1.5 million distinct CDR3 sequences, 28% of which are singletons. The sequencing sample was made of blood. These receptors were collected from a young woman in good health.

The chain has TRBV12-3 or TRBV12-4 and TRBJ1-2; D uncertain. V lost 6 bases and J lost 3, with 14 bases in between. The CDR3 sequence is 14 residues long. The CDR3 DNA reads TGTGCCAGCAGGATCGAGAATGTGGACTATGGCTACACCTTC. This gives the protein CASRIENVDYGYTF.

The V and J genes are TRBV5-1 and TRBJ1-1; 8 bases are a match to TRBD1. This CDR3 is 14 amino acids long. V trimming: 9 bases; J trimming: 4 bases; junction bases outside the gene matches: 11. CDR1 and CDR2 (germline): SGHRS, YFSETQ. The CDR3 spells CATTPDTGGTEAFF. As DNA, the CDR3 is TGCGCCACCACCCCGGATACAGGGGGCACTGAAGCTTTCTTT. The full variable domain, completed using reference TRBV5-1 and TRBJ1-1, is KAGVTQTPRYLIKTRGQQVTLSCSPISGHRSVSWYQQTPGQGLQFLFEYFSETQRNKGNFPGRFSGRQFSNSRSEMNVSTLELGDSALYLCATTPDTGGTEAFFGQGTRLTVV.

This clonotype showed up just a few times. CDR3 coding DNA: TGTGCCAGCAGTCCCGACAAAGAGACCCAGTACTTC. Translated, it gives CASSPDKETQYF. The chain recombines TRBV6-2 or TRBV6-3 with TRBJ2-5; no firm D call. Per the germline V gene, CDR1 is MNHEY and CDR2 is SVGEGT. The CDR3 contains 12 residues. The V end lost 5 bases, the J end lost 3 bases, and 7 bases lay between the germline ends.

This chain links TRBV5-1 with TRBJ2-2, with a tentative D call TRBD1 (5 bases). The CDR3 covers 19 residues. Germline lookup yields CDR1 SGHRS and CDR2 YFSETQ. With 0 bases removed from V and 4 bases from J, the gap between germline ends came to 22 bases. The CDR3 loop is CASSLAVRDPIRGTGELFF. Here the CDR3 DNA reads TGCGCCAGCAGCTTGGCTGTCAGGGATCCCATTCGTGGCACCGGGGAGCTGTTTTTT.